These 6 T cell receptor beta chains share one sample of origin, sequenced in a study of cytomegalovirus exposure and HLA in healthy donors. The PCR was carried out with 60 Vbeta primers and 13 Jbeta primers. The table came from immunoSEQ multiplex PCR; TCRdb's copy has only in-frame clones and leaves some out. The data contain roughly 120,000 clones, over 60% of them singletons. Source material: PBMCs. These receptors were collected from a human donor in good health.

This chain joins TRBV5-6 and TRBJ1-2, with 7 positions matching TRBD1. CDR1 SGHDT and CDR2 YYEEEE come from the germline V gene. This CDR3 is built from 13 residues. V gave up 4 bases and J gave up 12 bases; unmatched junction bases: 12. The chain's CDR3 is CASSPIRTGGDTF. The CDR3 region has the DNA TGTGCCAGCAGCCCCATCCGGACAGGCGGTGACACCTTC.

J is TRBJ1-2 and V is TRBV5-4; no firm D call. Germline V CDR1 and CDR2: SGHNT, YYREEE (reference sequence). Trimming stripped 0 bases from V and 7 bases from J, with 7 bases between. CDR3 length: 12 amino acids. The CDR3 region has the DNA TGTGCCAGCAGCTTGGCACAATCTGGCTACACCTTC. Protein: CASSLAQSGYTF. The full variable domain, with the rest looked up from reference TRBV5-4 and TRBJ1-2, is ETGVTQSPTHLIKTRGQQVTLRCSSQSGHNTVSWYQQALGQGPQFIFQYYREEENGRGNFPPRFSGLQFPNYSSELNVNALELDDSALYLCASSLAQSGYTFGSGTRLTVV.

This rearrangement joins TRBV19 to TRBJ1-1; D is uncertain. The CDR3 runs to 14 residues. V was cut by 3 bases and J by 0 bases, with 8 bases left in between. CDR1 and CDR2 (germline): LNHDA, SQIVND (reference sequence). The CDR3 region is CASSILGLNTEAFF. DNA of the CDR3: TGTGCCAGTAGTATTCTCGGTCTGAACACTGAAGCTTTCTTT.

The chain has TRBV9 and TRBJ1-2; D uncertain. CDR3 length equals 12 residues. Between the trimmed V and J ends, which lost 4 bases and 8 bases, there was a span of 12 bases. CDR1 SGDLS and CDR2 YYNGEE come from the germline V gene. In nucleotides, the CDR3 is TGTGCCAGCAGCTCCCGAAACCGGGGCTACACCTTC. This translates into CASSSRNRGYTF.

This sequence joins TRBV13 and TRBJ2-3; 7 bases agree with TRBD1. CDR1 and CDR2 from the germline V gene are PRHDT and FYEKMQ (reference sequence). With V trimmed by 5 bases and J by 3 bases, 8 bases remained unmatched. The CDR3 length is 15 residues. CDR3 coding DNA: TGTGCCAGCAGCCCCAGACAGGGCTCAACAGATACGCAGTATTTT. Protein: CASSPRQGSTDTQYF.

The chain is built from TRBV9 and TRBJ2-1; TRBD1 might be the D (8 bases). Per the germline V gene, CDR1 is SGDLS and CDR2 is YYNGEE. CDR3 length equals 17 residues. V lost 4 bases and J lost 7, with 24 bases in between. CDR3: CASSQGGGTGRGNEQFF. The CDR3 DNA reads TGTGCCAGCAGCCAAGGGGGAGGGACAGGTCGAGGGAATGAGCAGTTCTTC.